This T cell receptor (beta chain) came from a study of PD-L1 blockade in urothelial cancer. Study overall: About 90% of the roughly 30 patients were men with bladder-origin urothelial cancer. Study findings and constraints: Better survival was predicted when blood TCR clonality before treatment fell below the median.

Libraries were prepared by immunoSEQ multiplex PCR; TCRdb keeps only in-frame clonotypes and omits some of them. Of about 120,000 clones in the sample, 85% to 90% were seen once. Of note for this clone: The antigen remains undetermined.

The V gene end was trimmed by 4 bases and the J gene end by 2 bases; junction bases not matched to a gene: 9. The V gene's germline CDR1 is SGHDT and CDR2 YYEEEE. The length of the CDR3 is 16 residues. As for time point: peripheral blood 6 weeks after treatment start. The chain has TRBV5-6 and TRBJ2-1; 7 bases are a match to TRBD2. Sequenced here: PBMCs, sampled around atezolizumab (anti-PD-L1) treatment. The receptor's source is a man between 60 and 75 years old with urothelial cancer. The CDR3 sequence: CASSGLPGLAYNEQFF. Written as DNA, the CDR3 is TGTGCCAGCAGCGGGTTGCCCGGACTAGCCTACAATGAGCAGTTCTTC.